These T cell receptor beta chains were read from a single sample in a study of blood T cells in healthy people across ages. TCRdb passed the 5' RACE reads through MiXCR, listing each CDR3 protein once. Here the sample spans 540,000 or so distinct CDR3 sequences, approximately 25% being singletons. The data also belong to a second study, concerning T cells of mothers and their children.

Sequenced sample: blood. Every receptor here comes from a boy younger than 18 in good health. Each CDR3 is given with its conserved first and last residue. A D gene is named only where the DNA matches it firmly. Clone size, where shown, is once, few, many, or a class for clones that have expanded.

TRBV7-9	TRBJ2-3	-	-	CASSLDQDSRNTQYF	TGTGCCAGCAGCTTAGATCAAGACAGTAGGAATACGCAGTATTTT
TRBV7-2	TRBJ2-7	few	TRBD2	CASSLGVGGAYEQYF	TGTGCCAGCAGCTTAGGAGTGGGAGGGGCCTACGAGCAGTACTTC
TRBV9	TRBJ2-1	few	TRBD2	CASGTSGRSSYNEQFF	TGTGCCAGCGGGACTAGCGGGAGAAGCTCCTACAATGAGCAGTTCTTC
TRBV20-1	TRBJ2-7	-	TRBD2	CSARDLGLAVSYEQYF	TGCAGTGCTAGAGATCTGGGACTAGCGGTATCCTACGAGCAGTACTTC
TRBV28	TRBJ1-4	few	-	CASSLRTRGSEKLFF	TGTGCCAGCAGTTTAAGAACCAGGGGTAGTGAAAAACTGTTTTTT
TRBV3-1	TRBJ2-7	few	-	CASSQDSDIPYEQYF	TGTGCCAGCAGCCAAGATTCAGACATCCCCTACGAGCAGTACTTC
TRBV6-1	TRBJ2-7	-	TRBD2	CASGERDSYEQYF	TGTGCCAGCGGAGAGCGGGATAGCTACGAGCAGTACTTC
TRBV28	TRBJ1-2	few	TRBD1	CASRAGTGPYGYTF	TGTGCCAGCAGGGCCGGGACAGGCCCCTATGGCTACACCTTC
TRBV5-1	TRBJ2-1	many	-	CASSSFWPPEQFF	TGCGCCAGCAGCTCCTTTTGGCCGCCTGAGCAGTTCTTC
TRBV6-1	TRBJ1-5	few	-	CASRDDSNQPQHF	TGTGCCAGCAGGGACGACAGCAATCAGCCCCAGCATTTT
TRBV27	TRBJ2-7	few	TRBD2	CASSMTSGRSNEQYF	TGTGCCAGCAGTATGACTAGCGGGAGGTCTAACGAGCAGTACTTC
TRBV10-3	TRBJ1-1	-	-	CASLDLSTTEAFF	TGTGCCAGCCTGGACTTAAGTACCACTGAAGCTTTCTTT
TRBV6-1	TRBJ2-3	-	-	CASGVFSTDTQYF	TGTGCCAGCGGGGTCTTCAGCACAGATACGCAGTATTTT
TRBV7-9	TRBJ2-7	once	-	CASSPPGEEEQYF	TGTGCCAGCAGCCCGCCCGGGGAGGAGGAGCAGTACTTC
TRBV7-9	TRBJ1-2	few	-	CASSFVSPGNYGYTF	TGTGCCAGCAGCTTTGTATCTCCGGGGAACTATGGCTACACCTTC
TRBV29-1	TRBJ1-1	few	-	CSVQGAYAEAFF	TGCAGCGTCCAGGGCGCATACGCCGAAGCTTTCTTT
TRBV20-1	TRBJ1-5	-	-	CSARFGQSNQPQHF	TGCAGTGCTAGATTTGGCCAGAGCAATCAGCCCCAGCATTTT